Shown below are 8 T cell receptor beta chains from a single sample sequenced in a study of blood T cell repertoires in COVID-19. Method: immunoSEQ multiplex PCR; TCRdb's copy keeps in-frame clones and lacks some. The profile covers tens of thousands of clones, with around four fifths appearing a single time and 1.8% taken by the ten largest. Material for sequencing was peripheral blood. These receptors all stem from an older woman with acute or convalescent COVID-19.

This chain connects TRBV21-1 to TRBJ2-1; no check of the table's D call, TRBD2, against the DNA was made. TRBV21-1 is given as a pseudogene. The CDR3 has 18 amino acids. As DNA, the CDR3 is TGTGCCAGCAGCCAACGAAGCATCCCCCCCCTAACCTACAATGAGCAGTTCTTC. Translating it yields CASSQRSIPPLTYNEQFF.

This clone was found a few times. The CDR3 spells CASSLMGSSTDTQYF. As DNA, the CDR3 is TGTGCCAGCAGCTTAATGGGCAGCTCCACAGATACGCAGTATTTT. J is TRBJ2-3 and V is TRBV7-8, with D uncertain. V was clipped by 2 bases and J by 2 bases, with 11 bases between them. CDR3 size: 15 residues. CDR1 SGHVS and CDR2 FQNEAQ come from the germline V gene.

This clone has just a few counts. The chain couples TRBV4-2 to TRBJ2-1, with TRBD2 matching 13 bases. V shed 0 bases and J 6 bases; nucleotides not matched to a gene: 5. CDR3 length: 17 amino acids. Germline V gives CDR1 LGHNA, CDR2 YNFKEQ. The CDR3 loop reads CASSQDHTSGRANEQFF. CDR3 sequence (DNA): TGTGCCAGCAGCCAAGATCACACTAGCGGGAGGGCCAATGAGCAGTTCTTC.

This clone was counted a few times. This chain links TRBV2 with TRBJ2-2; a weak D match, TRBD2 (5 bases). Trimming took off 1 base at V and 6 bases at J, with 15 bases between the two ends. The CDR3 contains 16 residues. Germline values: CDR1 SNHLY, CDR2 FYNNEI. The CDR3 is CASSEGGFWGAGELFF. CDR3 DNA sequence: TGTGCCAGCAGTGAAGGAGGGTTTTGGGGTGCCGGGGAGCTGTTTTTT.

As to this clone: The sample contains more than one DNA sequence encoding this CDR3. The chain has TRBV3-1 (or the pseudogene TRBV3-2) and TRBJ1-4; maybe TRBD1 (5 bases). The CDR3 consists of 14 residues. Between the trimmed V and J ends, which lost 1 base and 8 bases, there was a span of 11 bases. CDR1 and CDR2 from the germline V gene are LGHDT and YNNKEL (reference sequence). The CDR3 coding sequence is TGTGCCAGCAGCCAAGTTCAGGGTAGGGAAAAACTGTTTTTT. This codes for CASSQVQGREKLFF.

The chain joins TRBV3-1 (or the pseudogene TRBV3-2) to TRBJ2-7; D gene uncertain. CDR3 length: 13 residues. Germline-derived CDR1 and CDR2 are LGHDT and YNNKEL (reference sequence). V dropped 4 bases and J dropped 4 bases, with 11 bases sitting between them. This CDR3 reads CASSLLTGYEQYF. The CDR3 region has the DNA TGTGCCAGCAGCCTCCTGACTGGTTACGAGCAGTACTTC.

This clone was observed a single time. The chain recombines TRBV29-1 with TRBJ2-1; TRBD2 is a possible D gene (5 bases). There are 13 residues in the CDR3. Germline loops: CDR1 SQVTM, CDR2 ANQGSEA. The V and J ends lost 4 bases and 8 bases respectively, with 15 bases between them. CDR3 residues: CSVATSFLDEQFF. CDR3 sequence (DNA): TGCAGCGTTGCCACTAGTTTTCTCGATGAGCAGTTCTTC.

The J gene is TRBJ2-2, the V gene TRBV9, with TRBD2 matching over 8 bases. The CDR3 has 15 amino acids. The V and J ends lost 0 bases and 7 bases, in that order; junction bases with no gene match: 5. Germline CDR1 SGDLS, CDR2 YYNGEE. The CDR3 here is CASSVVVAGSGELFF. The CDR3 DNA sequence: TGTGCCAGCAGCGTAGTGGTAGCGGGGAGCGGGGAGCTGTTTTTT.